The clone carrying this T cell receptor beta chain was counted ten times or more. Its specificity is unknown. V gave up 2 bases and J gave up 2 bases, with 10 bases separating them. Germline V lookup: CDR1 MNHEY, CDR2 SVGEGT. This CDR3 region has 15 residues. These data originate in a study of T cells in Graves' hyperthyroidism and ophthalmopathy. In the study overall: Peripheral blood collection took place at initial diagnosis, before any treatment.

There were TCR beta CDR3 regions amplified from RNA transcripts. Carried out on the TCR CDR3, a first-round RT-PCR used the HTBI primer set. One entry per CDR3 protein results from TCRdb running MiXCR on the multiplex PCR reads. The table has about 500,000 distinct CDR3 sequences, roughly 15% seen once. Study-wide points: Most thyroid clonotypes that were expanded above 0.001 also turned up in blood. A model using 13 V-J features told ophthalmopathy apart from stable hyperthyroidism. Model-based prediction identified ophthalmopathy a median around 6.5 months prior to its onset.

The receptor was derived from a woman younger than 30 with Graves' ophthalmopathy. This chain uses TRBV6-2 or TRBV6-3 with TRBJ1-5; D gene unclear. The sample consisted of blood. The CDR3 DNA reads TGTGCCAGCAGTTACGTGGGCAGTCGCAATCAGCCCCAGCATTTT. As protein: CASSYVGSRNQPQHF.